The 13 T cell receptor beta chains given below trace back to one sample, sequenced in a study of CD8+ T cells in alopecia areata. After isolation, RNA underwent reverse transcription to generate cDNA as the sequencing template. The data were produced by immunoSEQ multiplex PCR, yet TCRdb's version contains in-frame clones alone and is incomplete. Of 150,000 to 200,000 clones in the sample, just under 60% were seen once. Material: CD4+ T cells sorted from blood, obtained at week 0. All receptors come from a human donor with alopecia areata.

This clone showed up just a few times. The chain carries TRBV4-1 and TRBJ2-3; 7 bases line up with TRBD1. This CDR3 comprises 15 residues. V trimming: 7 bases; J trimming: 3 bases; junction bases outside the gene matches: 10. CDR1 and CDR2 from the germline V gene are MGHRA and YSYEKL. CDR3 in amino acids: CASKTRQGNTDTQYF. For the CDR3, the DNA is TGCGCCAGCAAAACCAGACAGGGAAATACAGATACGCAGTATTTT.

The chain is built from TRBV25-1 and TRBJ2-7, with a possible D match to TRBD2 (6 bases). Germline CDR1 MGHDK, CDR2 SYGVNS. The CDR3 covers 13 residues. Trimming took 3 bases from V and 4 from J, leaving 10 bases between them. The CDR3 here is CASSDSGSYEQYF. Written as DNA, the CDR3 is TGTGCCAGCAGTGACTCCGGGAGTTACGAGCAGTACTTC.

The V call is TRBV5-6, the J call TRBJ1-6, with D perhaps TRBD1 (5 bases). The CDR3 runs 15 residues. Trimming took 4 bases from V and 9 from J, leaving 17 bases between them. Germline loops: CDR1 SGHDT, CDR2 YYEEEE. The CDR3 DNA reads TGTGCCAGCAGCGACGATTTGGGGCGAGGTTCACCCCTCCACTTT. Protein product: CASSDDLGRGSPLHF.

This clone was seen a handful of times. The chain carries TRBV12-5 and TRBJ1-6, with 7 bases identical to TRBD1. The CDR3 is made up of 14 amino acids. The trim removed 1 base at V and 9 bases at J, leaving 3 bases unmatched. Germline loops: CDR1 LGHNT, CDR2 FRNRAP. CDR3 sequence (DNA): TGTGCTAGTGGTTTGGGACAGGGAATTTCACCCCTCCACTTT. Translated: CASGLGQGISPLHF.

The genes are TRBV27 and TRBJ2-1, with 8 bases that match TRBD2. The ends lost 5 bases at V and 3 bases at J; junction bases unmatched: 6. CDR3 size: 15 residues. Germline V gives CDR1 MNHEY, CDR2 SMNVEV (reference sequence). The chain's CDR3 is CASSPGLVFYNEQFF. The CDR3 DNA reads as TGTGCCAGCAGTCCGGGACTAGTTTTCTACAATGAGCAGTTCTTC.

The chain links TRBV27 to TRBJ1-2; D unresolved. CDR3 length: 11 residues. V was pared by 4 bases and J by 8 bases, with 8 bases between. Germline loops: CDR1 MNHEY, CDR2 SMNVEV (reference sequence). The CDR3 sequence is CASSSRGGYTF. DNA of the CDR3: TGTGCCAGCAGTTCTCGGGGAGGCTACACCTTC.

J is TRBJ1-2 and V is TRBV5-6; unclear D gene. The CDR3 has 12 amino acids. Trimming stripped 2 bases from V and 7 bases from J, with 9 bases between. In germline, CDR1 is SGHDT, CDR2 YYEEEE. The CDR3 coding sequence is TGTGCCAGCAGCTTCGGAGCAGGTGGCTACACCTTC. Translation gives CASSFGAGGYTF.

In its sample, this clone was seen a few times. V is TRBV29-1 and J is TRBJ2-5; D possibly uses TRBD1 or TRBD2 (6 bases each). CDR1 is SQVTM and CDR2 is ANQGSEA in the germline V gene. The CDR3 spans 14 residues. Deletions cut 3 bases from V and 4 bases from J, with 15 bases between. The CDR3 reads CSVDPSGARETQYF. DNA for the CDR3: TGCAGCGTTGACCCCTCGGGGGCGCGAGAGACCCAGTACTTC.

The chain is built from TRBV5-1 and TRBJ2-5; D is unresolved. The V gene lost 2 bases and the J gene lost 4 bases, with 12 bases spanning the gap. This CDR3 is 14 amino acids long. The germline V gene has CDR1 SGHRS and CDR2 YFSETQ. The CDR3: CASSLTGNRETQYF. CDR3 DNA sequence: TGCGCCAGCAGCTTAACCGGCAACCGAGAGACCCAGTACTTC. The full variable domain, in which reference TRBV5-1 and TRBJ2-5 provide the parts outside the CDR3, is KAGVTQTPRYLIKTRGQQVTLSCSPISGHRSVSWYQQTPGQGLQFLFEYFSETQRNKGNFPGRFSGRQFSNSRSEMNVSTLELGDSALYLCASSLTGNRETQYFGPGTRLLVL.

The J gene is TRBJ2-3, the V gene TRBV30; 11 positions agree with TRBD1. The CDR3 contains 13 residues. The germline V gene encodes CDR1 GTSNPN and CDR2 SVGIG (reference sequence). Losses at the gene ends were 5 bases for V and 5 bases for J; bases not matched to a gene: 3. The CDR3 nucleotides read TGTGCCTGGGCGGGACAGGGGGGAGATACGCAGTATTTT. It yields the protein CAWAGQGGDTQYF.

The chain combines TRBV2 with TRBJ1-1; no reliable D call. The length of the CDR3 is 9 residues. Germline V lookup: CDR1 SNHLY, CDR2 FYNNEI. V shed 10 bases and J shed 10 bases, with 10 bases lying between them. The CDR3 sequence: CATRERAFF. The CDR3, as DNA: TGTGCCACTCGGGAGCGAGCTTTCTTT.

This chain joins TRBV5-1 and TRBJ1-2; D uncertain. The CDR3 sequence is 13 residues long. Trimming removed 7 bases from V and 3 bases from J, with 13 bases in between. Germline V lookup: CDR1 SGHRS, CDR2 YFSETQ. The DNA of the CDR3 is TGCGCCAGCCGTTCGGAGGGTTACTATGGCTACACCTTC. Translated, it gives CASRSEGYYGYTF.

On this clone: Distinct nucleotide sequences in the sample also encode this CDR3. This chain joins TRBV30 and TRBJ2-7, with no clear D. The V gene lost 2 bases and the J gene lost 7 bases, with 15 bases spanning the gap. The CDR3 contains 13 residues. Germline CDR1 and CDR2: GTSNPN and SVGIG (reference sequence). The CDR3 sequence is CAWSSHPPLEQYF. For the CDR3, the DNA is TGTGCCTGGAGTTCGCACCCTCCCCTTGAGCAGTACTTC.